The present T cell receptor (beta chain) was sequenced within a study of vaccination effects on CD4 cells after COVID-19. Antigen-specific CD4+ T cells were expanded (with viral peptide pools) by the ViraFEST assay ahead of sequencing. Scientists isolated CD4+ T cells after an approximately 10-day culture period ended. People in the vaccine group had not been infected with SARS-CoV-2 before, and their nucleocapsid antibodies were negative. Cultures used more than 1.5 million PBMC per well, approximately 10 IU/ml IL-2 and approximately 11 ug/ml peptides. The CDR3 is 16 amino acids. Between the trimmed V and J ends, which lost 0 bases and 1 base, there was a span of 13 bases. CDR1 is ENHRY, CDR2 SYGVKD, per germline. Libraries were prepared by immunoSEQ multiplex PCR; TCRdb keeps only in-frame clonotypes and omits some of them. The repertoire holds tens of thousands of clones, with around 62% as singletons.

The study's findings and limits: Early timepoints after infection were absent, and convalescent patients were few in the study.

Concerning this clone itself: Its cognate antigen is unknown.

This TCR came from a human donor who received a COVID-19 vaccine. Source: CD4+ T cells from PBMCs cultured with HCoV-NL63 spike peptides, taken before COVID-19 vaccination. The chain couples TRBV10-3 to TRBJ2-7, with D perhaps matching TRBD2 (6 bases). Written as DNA, the CDR3 is TGTGCCATCAGTGAGTCGAGCGCGGCGGGGTCCTACGAGCAGTACTTC. Translating gives CAISESSAAGSYEQYF.